The sample holds a few counts of the clone carrying this T cell receptor beta chain. As yet, its antigen is unknown. Genes here carry mouse names. With the read ending 4 residues before the CDR3 end, the germline J gene is used to fill in that end. This record comes from a study of CD8+ T cells in alopecia areata. About the research overall: Female C3H/HeJ recipients aged roughly 7-10 weeks got skin from C3H/HeJ graft donors aged roughly 6-13 months that had spontaneous alopecia.

As the sequencing template, cDNA was produced by extracting RNA and reverse transcribing it. The data were produced by immunoSEQ multiplex PCR, yet TCRdb's version contains in-frame clones alone and is incomplete. This sample comprises roughly 260,000 clones, none seen once only. CD4, CD8alpha, NKG2D, NKG2ACE and other markers guided sorting of pooled cutaneous lymph node cells. General study results and limits: Against the mouse data, patients shared TCRs less clearly, possibly for HLA reasons. Compared with normal scalp, lesional scalp had higher clonality and more expanded CD8+ clones. Tissue-resident alphabeta T cells belonging to normal skin likewise get sequenced within scalp specimens.

The V end was cut by 4 bases, the J end by 0 bases, with 10 bases between. Germline CDR1 FNHDT, CDR2 SITEND (reference sequence). This CDR3 is 15 amino acids long. The V gene is TRBV19, the J gene TRBJ2-2; D possibly corresponds to TRBD1 (6 bases). This clonotype was obtained from a C3H/HeJ mouse with alopecia areata. Strain haplotype at MHC: H2-k. Sample: CD4+ T cells sorted from a lymph node. This CDR3 reads CASSGTSANTGQLYF. Incomplete CDR3 DNA: TGTGCCAGCAGTGGGACATCCGCAAACACCGGG.